Presented here are 2 T cell receptor beta chains from one specimen sequenced in a study of shared T cell receptors in the human thymus. Data came from immunoSEQ multiplex PCR; TCRdb stores just in-frame clones and leaves some out. Of under 850,000 clones listed, around nine tenths are singletons. This same sample was also taken into another study, of human thymus T cells.

Sequenced input: thymocytes. These receptors all stem from a boy under two years old with a congenital heart defect.

Remarks on this clone: Germline and junction disagree at one end, which may indicate a read error. The chain employs TRBV7-7 and TRBJ2-5, with a tentative D call TRBD1 (6 bases). Per germline, CDR1 SSHAT and CDR2 FNYEAQ (reference sequence). The CDR3 sequence is 15 residues long. The CDR3 DNA follows: TGTGCTAGCAGCCCTTCACCCAGGGGATCCGGGACCCAGTACTTC. Translating gives CASSPSPRGSGTQYF.

The CDR3 DNA follows: TGTGCCAGCAGCTTAGTCAGAGCGCCTAACAGGCGACTTCCCTATGGCTACACCTTC. Its protein is CASSLVRAPNRRLPYGYTF. The gene calls are TRBV7-9 and TRBJ1-2; weak D call: TRBD1 (5 bases). From germline, CDR1 is SEHNR and CDR2 FQNEAQ (reference sequence). The CDR3 extends over 19 amino acids. Trimming shortened V by 1 base and J by 4 bases, and 25 bases separated the two germline ends.